Following are 3 T cell receptor beta chains from one sample sequenced in a study of T cell repertoires in cytomegalovirus infection. TCRdb redid the calling of the reads with MiXCR, one entry per CDR3 protein. The sample records about 570,000 distinct CDR3 sequences, 40% being singletons. For these TCRs, the target antigens are not known. This sample comprised cultured PBMCs, obtained from culture after CMV antigen stimulation. These receptors all stem from a human donor in good health (CMV status not recorded). Some clones in this sample may be carry-over from other donors' samples.

The chain recombines TRBV6-6 with TRBJ2-7; no clear D. This CDR3 region has 15 residues. V was trimmed by 0 bases and J by 2 bases, leaving 11 bases between them. CDR1 is MNHNY and CDR2 is SVGAGI in the germline V gene (reference sequence). The CDR3 region has the DNA TGTGCCAGCAGTTACTCGTACCGGGCTCCCTACGAGCAGTACTTC. It encodes CASSYSYRAPYEQYF.

A few counts support this clonotype. The chain uses TRBV5-1 and TRBJ2-7; D uncertain. Per the germline V gene, CDR1 is SGHRS and CDR2 is YFSETQ. V shed 4 bases and J shed 3 bases, with 11 bases lying between them. The CDR3 length is 13 residues. CDR3 sequence reads: CASSPNSNYEQYF. As DNA, the CDR3 is TGCGCCAGCAGCCCAAACTCGAACTACGAGCAGTACTTC.

This clonotype appeared a few times. The chain links TRBV6-6 to TRBJ2-1, with D possibly being TRBD1 (6 bases). The germline V and J ends were trimmed by 2 bases and 8 bases, with 10 bases remaining between them. Looked up from germline, CDR1 is MNHNY and CDR2 is SVGAGI (reference sequence). CDR3 size: 13 residues. The CDR3 coding sequence is TGTGCCAGCAGTTACGCCTACAGGGATGAGCAGTTCTTC. Protein: CASSYAYRDEQFF.